This passage covers 12 T cell receptor beta chains from one sample sequenced in a study of blood T cell repertoires in COVID-19. Sequencing used immunoSEQ multiplex PCR; TCRdb keeps in-frame clones, though not all of them. The sample includes 400,000 to 500,000 clones, 70% to 90% of them seen just once. Sample: PBMCs or T cells enriched from blood (not recorded which). Receptors originate from a woman younger than 30 who had been exposed to COVID-19.

The V gene is TRBV19, the J gene TRBJ1-6, with D unresolved. The CDR3 length is 13 residues. V was shortened by 4 bases and J by 5 bases, with 6 bases between the two germline ends. From germline, CDR1 is LNHDA and CDR2 SQIVND (reference sequence). CDR3 residues: CASSSRNNSPLHF. The CDR3 coding sequence is TGTGCCAGTAGTAGTCGTAATAATTCACCCCTCCACTTT.

The rearrangement joins TRBV15 to TRBJ2-7, with D tentatively TRBD1 (6 bases). With 1 base removed from V and 0 bases from J, the gap between germline ends came to 10 bases. The CDR3 consists of 15 residues. Germline V gives CDR1 LNHNV, CDR2 YYDKDF (reference sequence). CDR3 bases: TGTGCCACCAGCAGAGCATCAGGGGTCTCCTACGAGCAGTACTTC. Translation gives CATSRASGVSYEQYF.

The chain combines TRBV5-1 with TRBJ2-3; 8 positions match TRBD2. V trimming: 2 bases; J trimming: 5 bases; junction bases outside the gene matches: 7. The CDR3 covers 15 residues. Per the germline V gene, CDR1 is SGHRS and CDR2 is YFSETQ. The CDR3 protein is CASSLLAAKKDTQYF. The CDR3 coding sequence is TGCGCCAGCAGCTTACTAGCGGCAAAAAAAGATACGCAGTATTTT.

This chain uses TRBV5-4 with TRBJ2-7; weak D call: TRBD1 (8 bases). The V end lost 2 bases, the J end lost 3 bases, and 15 bases lay between the germline ends. This CDR3 comprises 15 residues. CDR1 and CDR2 (germline): SGHNT, YYREEE (reference sequence). This chain's CDR3 is CASSFGRGTGYEQYF. CDR3 coding DNA: TGTGCCAGCAGCTTCGGGCGGGGGACAGGCTACGAGCAGTACTTC.

This chain joins TRBV5-6 and TRBJ1-6; D is unclear. The ends were cut back, 4 bases at V and 7 bases at J, with 6 bases in the middle. Per germline, CDR1 SGHDT and CDR2 YYEEEE. The CDR3 runs 12 residues. Here the CDR3 reads CASSRENSPLHF. The DNA for the CDR3 is TGTGCCAGCAGCAGGGAGAATTCACCCCTCCACTTT.

This chain joins TRBV7-2 and TRBJ2-3; 7 bases agree with TRBD2. The germline V gene has CDR1 SGHTA and CDR2 FQGNSA. The CDR3 covers 15 residues. The trim removed 6 bases at V and 2 bases at J, leaving 8 bases unmatched. The CDR3 DNA sequence: TGTGCCAGCAGTCAGAAAGCGGGGCACACAGATACGCAGTATTTT. This encodes CASSQKAGHTDTQYF. The full variable domain, in which reference TRBV7-2 and TRBJ2-3 provide the parts outside the CDR3, is GAGVSQSPSNKVTEKGKDVELRCDPISGHTALYWYRQSLGQGLEFLIYFQGNSAPDKSGLPSDRFSAERTGGSVSTLTIQRTQQEDSAVYLCASSQKAGHTDTQYFGPGTRLTVL.

About this clone itself: Other DNA sequences in the same sample also yield this CDR3. The J gene is TRBJ1-3, the V gene TRBV30; D gene unclear. Trimming shortened V by 3 bases and J by 3 bases, and 9 bases separated the two germline ends. From germline, CDR1 is GTSNPN and CDR2 SVGIG (reference sequence). CDR3 size: 13 residues. DNA of the CDR3: TGTGCCTGGAGCCCCGGCGGTGGAAACACCATATATTTT. Translation gives CAWSPGGGNTIYF. The full variable domain, its missing parts supplied by reference TRBV30 and TRBJ1-3, is SQTIHQWPATLVQPVGSPLSLECTVEGTSNPNLYWYRQAAGRGLQLLFYSVGIGQISSEVPQNLSASRPQDRQFILSSKKLLLSDSGFYLCAWSPGGGNTIYFGEGSWLTVV.

CDR3 nucleotide sequence: TGTGCCAGCGCTGGGACAGCTTATTACGAGCAGTACTTC. Amino acid sequence: CASAGTAYYEQYF. This chain uses TRBV12-3 or TRBV12-4 with TRBJ2-7; 7 nucleotides line up with TRBD1. Germline trimming cut 8 bases from V and 4 bases from J; bases unmatched to any gene: 8. The CDR3 sequence is 13 residues long.

The CDR3 sequence is CASTQGVNTEAFF. The CDR3 DNA reads as TGCGCCAGCACCCAGGGGGTGAACACTGAAGCTTTCTTT. This chain joins TRBV5-1 and TRBJ1-1; 7 nucleotides agree with TRBD1. V shed 6 bases, J shed 0 bases, and the junction held 2 bases outside the gene matches. Germline V gives CDR1 SGHRS, CDR2 YFSETQ. The CDR3 extends over 13 amino acids.

This chain links TRBV2 with TRBJ2-5, with 7 bases identical to TRBD2. Germline assignment: CDR1 SNHLY and CDR2 FYNNEI. CDR3 length: 13 residues. The CDR3 is CAVAGVGFGTQYF. CDR3 nucleotide sequence: TGTGCGGTGGCGGGAGTTGGATTTGGGACCCAGTACTTC.

V and J are TRBV18 and TRBJ1-3; TRBD1 is a possible D gene (6 bases). Trimming took off 5 bases at V and 1 base at J, with 9 bases between the two ends. The CDR3 is made up of 14 amino acids. CDR1 KGHSH and CDR2 LQKENI come from the germline V gene. The CDR3 here is CASSVQGSGNTIYF. CDR3 bases: TGTGCCAGCTCAGTACAGGGTTCTGGAAACACCATATATTTT.

The chain is built from TRBV18 and TRBJ2-3, with 8 positions matching TRBD2. Germline values: CDR1 KGHSH, CDR2 LQKENI. V was pared by 10 bases and J by 4 bases, with 10 bases of the junction left unmatched. The CDR3 is made up of 14 amino acids. In DNA form, the CDR3 reads TGTGCCACCCGATTGTCGGGGGGGCCAGATACGCAGTATTTT. Amino acids: CATRLSGGPDTQYF.